The source of this TCR beta chain is a study of blood T cells in healthy people across ages. Study-wide results and caveats: Naive CD4+ cell counts and diversity both ran higher in long-lived than in aged donors.

About this clonotype itself: Its target is not known.

Then a second PCR, running about 6 to 12 cycles, was carried out with a sample-barcoded 5' primer and a J-beta primer mix. TCRdb passed the 5' RACE reads through MiXCR, listing each CDR3 protein once. The data hold 1.5 million to 2 million distinct CDR3 sequences, with roughly 32% observed a single time. The CDR3 is made up of 15 amino acids. After removal of 3 bases from V and 6 bases from J, the junction contained 8 bases not matched to a gene. Per the germline V gene, CDR1 is LGHDT and CDR2 is YNNKEL (reference sequence). The V and J genes are TRBV3-1 and TRBJ2-5; 9 bases line up with TRBD2. Sequenced input: blood. This receptor was taken from a woman younger than 45 in good health. Written as DNA, the CDR3 is TGTGCCAGCAGCCAGTTTAGCGGGGGAGTACAGACCCAGTACTTC. It yields the protein CASSQFSGGVQTQYF.